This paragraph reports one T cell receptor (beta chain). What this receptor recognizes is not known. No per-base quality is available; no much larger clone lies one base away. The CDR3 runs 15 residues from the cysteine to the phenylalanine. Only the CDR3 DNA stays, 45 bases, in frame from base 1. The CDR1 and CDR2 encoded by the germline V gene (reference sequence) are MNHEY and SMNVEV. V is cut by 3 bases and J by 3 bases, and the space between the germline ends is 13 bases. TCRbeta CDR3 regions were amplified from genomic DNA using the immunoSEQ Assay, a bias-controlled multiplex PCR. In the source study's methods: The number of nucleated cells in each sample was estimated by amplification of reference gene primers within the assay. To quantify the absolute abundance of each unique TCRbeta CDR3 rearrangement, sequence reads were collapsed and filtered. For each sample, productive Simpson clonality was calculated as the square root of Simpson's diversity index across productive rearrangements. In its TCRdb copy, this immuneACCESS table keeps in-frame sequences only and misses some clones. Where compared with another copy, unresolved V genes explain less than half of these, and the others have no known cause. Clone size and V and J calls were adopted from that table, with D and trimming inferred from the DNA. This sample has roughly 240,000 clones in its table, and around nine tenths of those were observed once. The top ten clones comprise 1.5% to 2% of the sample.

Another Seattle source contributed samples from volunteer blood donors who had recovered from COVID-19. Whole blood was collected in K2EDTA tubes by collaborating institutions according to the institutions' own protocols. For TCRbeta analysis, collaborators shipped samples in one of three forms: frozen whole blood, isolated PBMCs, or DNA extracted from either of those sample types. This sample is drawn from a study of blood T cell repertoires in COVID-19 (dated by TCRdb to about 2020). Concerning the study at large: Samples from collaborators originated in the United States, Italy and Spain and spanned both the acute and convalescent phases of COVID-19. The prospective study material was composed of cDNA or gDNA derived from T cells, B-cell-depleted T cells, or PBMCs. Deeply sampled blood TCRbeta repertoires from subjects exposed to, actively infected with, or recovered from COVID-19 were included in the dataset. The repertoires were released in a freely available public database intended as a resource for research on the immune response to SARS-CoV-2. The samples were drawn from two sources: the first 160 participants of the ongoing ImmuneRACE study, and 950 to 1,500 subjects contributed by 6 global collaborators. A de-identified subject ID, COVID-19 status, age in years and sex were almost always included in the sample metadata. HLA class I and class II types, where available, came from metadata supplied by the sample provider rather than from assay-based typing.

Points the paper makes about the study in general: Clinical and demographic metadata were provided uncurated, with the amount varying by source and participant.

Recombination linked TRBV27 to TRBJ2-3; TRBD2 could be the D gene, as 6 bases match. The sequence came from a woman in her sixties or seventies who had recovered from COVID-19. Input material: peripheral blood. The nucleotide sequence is TGTGCCAGCAGTTTTGTAGCGGACGGGACAGATACGCAGTATTTT. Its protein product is CASSFVADGTDTQYF.